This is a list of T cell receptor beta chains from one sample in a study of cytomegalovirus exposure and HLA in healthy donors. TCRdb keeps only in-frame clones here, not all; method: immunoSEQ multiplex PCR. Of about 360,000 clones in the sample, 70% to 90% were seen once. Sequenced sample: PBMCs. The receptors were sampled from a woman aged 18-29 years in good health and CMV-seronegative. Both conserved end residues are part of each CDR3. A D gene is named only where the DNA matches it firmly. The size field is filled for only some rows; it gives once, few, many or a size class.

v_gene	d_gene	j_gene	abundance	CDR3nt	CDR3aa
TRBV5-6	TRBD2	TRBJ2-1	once	TGTGCCAGCAGCTTGTCCCTAGCGGGAGGGTATATAGGCAATGAGCAGTTCTTC	CASSLSLAGGYIGNEQFF
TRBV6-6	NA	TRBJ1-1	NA	TGTGCCAGCAGTTACTCTAGGGGATTGGGCACTGAAGCTTTCTTT	CASSYSRGLGTEAFF
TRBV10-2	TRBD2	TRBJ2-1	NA	TGCGCCAGCAGTGAGTCTTCCCCTTCTAGCGGGAGGGAAGGTGAGCAGTTCTTC	CASSESSPSSGREGEQFF
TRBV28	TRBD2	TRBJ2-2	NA	TGTGCCAGCAGTTTAGCCCAAGCGACTAGCGGGACCGGGGAGCTGTTTTTT	CASSLAQATSGTGELFF
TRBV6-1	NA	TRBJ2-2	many	TGTGCCAGCACTAGACGTAGAGACGGGGAGCTGTTTTTT	CASTRRRDGELFF
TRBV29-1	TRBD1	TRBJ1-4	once	TGCAGCGGCGTTACAGGGGCCGCTAATGAAAAACTGTTTTTT	CSGVTGAANEKLFF
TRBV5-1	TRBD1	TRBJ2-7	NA	TGCGCCAGCAGCCCTGGGACAGGTCCCTACGAGCAGTACTTC	CASSPGTGPYEQYF
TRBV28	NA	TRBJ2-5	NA	TGTGCCAGTACAGGGGAGACCCAGTACTTC	CASTGETQYF
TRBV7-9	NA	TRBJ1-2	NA	TGTGCCAGCAGCTTAGCGGAGACTTATGGCTACACCTTC	CASSLAETYGYTF
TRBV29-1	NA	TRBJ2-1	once	TGCAGCGTTGAGAACAGGGTCAATGAGCAGTTCTTC	CSVENRVNEQFF
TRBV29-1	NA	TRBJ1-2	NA	TGCAGCGTACCTCCCGTCGAGCTGAACTATGGCTACACCTTC	CSVPPVELNYGYTF
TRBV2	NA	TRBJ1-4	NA	TGTGCCAGCAGTGCCCCGGGACTAGGTAGAGAAAAACTGTTTTTT	CASSAPGLGREKLFF
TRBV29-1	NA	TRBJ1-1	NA	TGCAGCGTTCAGGGGAACACTGAAGCTTTCTTT	CSVQGNTEAFF
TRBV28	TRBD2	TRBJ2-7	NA	TGTGCCAGCAGTTTGCTCGCGGGGGGAGCCTACGAGCAGTACTTC	CASSLLAGGAYEQYF
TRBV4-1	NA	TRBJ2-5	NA	TGCGCCAGCAGCCAACCCCAGTATCGAGAGACCCAGTACTTC	CASSQPQYRETQYF
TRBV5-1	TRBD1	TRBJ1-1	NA	TGCGCCAGCAGCGTGGTTGGGACAGGTGTTTACACTGAAGCTTTCTTT	CASSVVGTGVYTEAFF
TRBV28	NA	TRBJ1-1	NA	TGTGCCAGCACAATAACAGGGTCCTACACTGAAGCTTTCTTT	CASTITGSYTEAFF
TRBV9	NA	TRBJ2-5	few	TGTGCCAGCAGCGTAGTTCCTGAAGAGACCCAGTACTTC	CASSVVPEETQYF
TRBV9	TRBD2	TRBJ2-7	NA	TGTGCCAGCAGCTTGGGACTAGCGGGAGAGGAAGTCGAGCAGTACTTC	CASSLGLAGEEVEQYF
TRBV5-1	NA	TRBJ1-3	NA	TGCGCCAGCAGCTTGGAGTCAGGGACTGGAAACACCATATATTTT	CASSLESGTGNTIYF
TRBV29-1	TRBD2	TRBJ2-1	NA	TGCAGCGTATGGACTAGCGGGCCAAGCTCCTACAATGAGCAGTTCTTC	CSVWTSGPSSYNEQFF
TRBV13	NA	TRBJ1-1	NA	TGTGCCAGCATCCCTCGGGGGGGAGCACGTATGAACACTGAAGCTTTCTTT	CASIPRGGARMNTEAFF
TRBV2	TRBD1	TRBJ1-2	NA	TGTGCCAGCACTGGGACAGGGATCGCCAACTATGGCTACACCTTC	CASTGTGIANYGYTF
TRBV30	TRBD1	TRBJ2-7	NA	TGTGCCTGGAGTCCACCGGGACAGGGGGCTGGAGAGCAGTACTTC	CAWSPPGQGAGEQYF
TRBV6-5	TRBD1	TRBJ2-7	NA	TGTGCCAGCAGTTACTCGGCAGGGGGCTACGAGCAGTACTTC	CASSYSAGGYEQYF
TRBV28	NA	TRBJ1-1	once	TGTGCCAGCAGCCTCACACTGAACACTGAAGCTTTCTTT	CASSLTLNTEAFF
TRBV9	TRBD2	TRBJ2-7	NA	TGTGCCAGCAGCGTCGATAGCGGGAGTTACGAGCAGTACTTC	CASSVDSGSYEQYF
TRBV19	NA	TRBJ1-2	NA	TGTGCCAGTAGTATCGGTCGACAGATTTCTAACTATGGCTACACCTTC	CASSIGRQISNYGYTF
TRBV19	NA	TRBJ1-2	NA	TGTGCCAGTAGTATACAGGGGCTCCCACATGGCTACACCTTC	CASSIQGLPHGYTF
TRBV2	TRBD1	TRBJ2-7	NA	TGTGCCAGCAGCGGTCGGGACAGGGAGGGAGACGAGCAGTACTTC	CASSGRDREGDEQYF
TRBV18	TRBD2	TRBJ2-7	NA	TGTGCCAGCTCACCACCGCGACTAGCGGGCTACGAGCAGTACTTC	CASSPPRLAGYEQYF
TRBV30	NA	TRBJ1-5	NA	TGTGCCTGGCGAGGGCGGAACAATCAGCCCCAGCATTTT	CAWRGRNNQPQHF
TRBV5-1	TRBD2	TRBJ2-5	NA	TGCGCCAGCGGTGGGACTAGCGGGGTTTTGGGAAAAGAGACCCAGTACTTC	CASGGTSGVLGKETQYF
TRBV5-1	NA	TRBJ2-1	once	TGCGCCAGCAGCTTGGATACAGGGTCGGGAAATGAGCAGTTCTTC	CASSLDTGSGNEQFF
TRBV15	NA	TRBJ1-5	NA	TGTGCCACCAGCGCCCGACAGCATCAGCCCCAGCATTTT	CATSARQHQPQHF
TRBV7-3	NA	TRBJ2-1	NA	TGTGCCAGCAGCTCGGACGGGAACTCCTACAATGAGCAGTTCTTC	CASSSDGNSYNEQFF
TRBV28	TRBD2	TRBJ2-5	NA	TGTGCCAGCAGGGCGGGAGGGCTGAAGACCCAGTACTTC	CASRAGGLKTQYF
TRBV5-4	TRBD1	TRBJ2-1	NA	TGTGCCAGCAGGGAGCGACAGGGCCCGTACAATGAGCAGTTCTTC	CASRERQGPYNEQFF
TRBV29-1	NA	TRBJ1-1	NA	TGCAGCGTACAGGGATACACTGAAGCTTTCTTT	CSVQGYTEAFF
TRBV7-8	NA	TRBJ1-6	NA	TGTGCCAGCAGCTTAGGAGGGAGCTCCTATAATTCACCCCTCCACTTT	CASSLGGSSYNSPLHF
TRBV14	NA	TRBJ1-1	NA	TGTGCCAGCAGCTCGCAAGACATGAACACTGAAGCTTTCTTT	CASSSQDMNTEAFF
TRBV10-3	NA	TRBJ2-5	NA	TGTGCCATCGGGGCCAGGGAAGGCTGGGAGACCCAGTACTTC	CAIGAREGWETQYF
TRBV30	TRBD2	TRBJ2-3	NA	TGTGCCTGGAGCGGACTAGCGGGGAGCACAGATACGCAGTATTTT	CAWSGLAGSTDTQYF
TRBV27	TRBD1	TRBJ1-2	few	TGTGCCAGCAGTCCGGACAGGATCGGTGGCTACACCTTC	CASSPDRIGGYTF
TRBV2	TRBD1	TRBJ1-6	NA	TGTGCCAGCAGGGATATCCTGACAGGGGCCAATTCACCCCTCCACTTT	CASRDILTGANSPLHF
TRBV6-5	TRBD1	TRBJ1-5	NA	TGTGCCAGCAGTTACGATGGGACAGGGGGTCAGCCCCAGCATTTT	CASSYDGTGGQPQHF
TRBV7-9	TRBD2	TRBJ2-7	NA	TGTGCCAGCAGCCCGCTAGCGGCTCCCTACGAGCAGTACTTC	CASSPLAAPYEQYF
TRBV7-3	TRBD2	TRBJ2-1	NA	TGTGCCAGCAGCTTAAGGGCTAGCGGGAGTTATGAGCAGTTCTTC	CASSLRASGSYEQFF
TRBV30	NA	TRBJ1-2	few	TGTGCCTGCCGCGGGCCTAACTATGGCTACACCTTC	CACRGPNYGYTF